These 7 T cell receptor beta chains originate from one sample sequenced in a study of T cell changes during pregnancy in multiple sclerosis. Repertoires were generated with immunoSEQ multiplex PCR, while TCRdb's copy carries only in-frame clones and drops some. The profile shows around 77,000 clones, more than 80% of them singletons. This material consisted of peripheral blood, taken in the third trimester of pregnancy. These receptor sequences come from a female donor with multiple sclerosis, enrolled in a pregnancy study.

Concerning this clone itself: The same CDR3 also results from other DNA sequences found in this sample. The chain employs TRBV6-1 and TRBJ1-2, with TRBD1 matching 12 bases. The germline CDR1 and CDR2 sequences are MNHNS and SASEGT. The V segment lost 6 bases and the J segment 6 bases; nucleotides outside the gene matches: 5. This CDR3 has 14 residues. CDR3 nucleotide sequence: TGTGCCAGCAGGGGGACAGGGGGCGTTGATGGCTACACCTTC. This sequence encodes CASRGTGGVDGYTF.

This clone has just a few counts. The rearrangement uses TRBV28 and TRBJ1-2, with D perhaps matching TRBD1 (6 bases). The CDR3 has 12 amino acids. V lost 7 bases to trimming and J lost 6 bases, with 12 bases between them. The germline gives CDR1 MDHEN, CDR2 SYDVKM. CDR3 sequence: CASTADSHGYTF. The CDR3 DNA sequence: TGTGCCAGCACCGCGGACAGCCATGGCTACACCTTC.

The chain uses TRBV19 and TRBJ2-1; possible D gene TRBD1, 6 bases. The CDR3 consists of 14 residues. V was shortened by 3 bases and J by 7 bases, with 13 bases between the two germline ends. Germline lookup yields CDR1 LNHDA and CDR2 SQIVND (reference sequence). The CDR3 protein is CASSILQGGNEQFF. Written as DNA, the CDR3 is TGTGCCAGTAGTATTTTACAGGGCGGGAATGAGCAGTTCTTC.

The V gene is TRBV5-1, the J gene TRBJ2-5, with 11 bases matching TRBD1. The V gene end was trimmed by 5 bases and the J gene end by 5 bases; junction bases not matched to a gene: 14. The CDR3 runs 17 residues. The germline V gene encodes CDR1 SGHRS and CDR2 YFSETQ. The CDR3 reads CASRSGTGGGSWETQYF. In DNA, the CDR3 is TGCGCCAGCAGATCCGGGACAGGGGGTGGCAGTTGGGAGACCCAGTACTTC. The full variable domain, in which reference TRBV5-1 and TRBJ2-5 provide the parts outside the CDR3, is KAGVTQTPRYLIKTRGQQVTLSCSPISGHRSVSWYQQTPGQGLQFLFEYFSETQRNKGNFPGRFSGRQFSNSRSEMNVSTLELGDSALYLCASRSGTGGGSWETQYFGPGTRLLVL.

The chain recombines TRBV7-2 with TRBJ2-3; TRBD2 aligns across 8 bases. CDR3 length: 14 residues. Germline-derived CDR1 and CDR2 are SGHTA and FQGNSA. The V gene end was trimmed by 4 bases and the J gene end by 4 bases; junction bases not matched to a gene: 4. CDR3 sequence reads: CASSSGLAADTQYF. DNA of the CDR3: TGTGCCAGCAGCTCCGGACTAGCTGCAGATACGCAGTATTTT.

This rearrangement joins TRBV5-1 to TRBJ2-2, with 10 bases matching TRBD2. The germline CDR1 and CDR2 sequences are SGHRS and YFSETQ. V lost 2 bases to trimming and J lost 4 bases; unmatched junction nucleotides: 8. The CDR3 spans 17 residues. The CDR3 reads CASSFSRTSGATGELFF. Here the CDR3 DNA reads TGCGCCAGCAGCTTTTCCCGGACTAGCGGAGCCACCGGGGAGCTGTTTTTT.

This clone has ten or more counts. This sequence joins TRBV6-4 and TRBJ2-3, with 7 bases aligning to TRBD2. After removal of 3 bases from V and 4 bases from J, the junction contained 4 bases not matched to a gene. CDR3 length equals 14 residues. Germline CDR1 and CDR2: MRHNA and SNTAGT. This chain's CDR3 is CASSEREAPDTQYF. DNA for the CDR3: TGTGCCAGCAGTGAACGGGAGGCCCCAGATACGCAGTATTTT.